The source of this T cell receptor (beta chain) is a study of patients and donors after allogeneic stem cell transplantation. The CDR3 loop spans 18 amino acids. The germline gives CDR1 DFQATT, CDR2 SNEGSKA (reference sequence). J lost 0 bases, V lost 2 bases, and 13 bases had no gene match. This clonotype was counted only a few times. MiXCR, applied by TCRdb to the RT-PCR reads, yields one record per CDR3 protein. Here the sample spans approximately 150,000 distinct CDR3 sequences, about 24% being singletons. This rearrangement joins TRBV20-1 to TRBJ1-5, with 7 bases that match TRBD1. This sequence was found in a human donor who was either an allogeneic HSCT recipient or a stem cell or donor lymphocyte infusion donor (not recorded which). It is not recorded whose cells these are; they may come from a transplant donor. The material sequenced was blood, either unsorted or a sorted T cell fraction (not recorded which). The CDR3 here is CSARPQTGQPYSNQPQHF. The CDR3 DNA reads as TGCAGTGCTAGACCCCAAACGGGACAGCCTTATAGCAATCAGCCCCAGCATTTT.